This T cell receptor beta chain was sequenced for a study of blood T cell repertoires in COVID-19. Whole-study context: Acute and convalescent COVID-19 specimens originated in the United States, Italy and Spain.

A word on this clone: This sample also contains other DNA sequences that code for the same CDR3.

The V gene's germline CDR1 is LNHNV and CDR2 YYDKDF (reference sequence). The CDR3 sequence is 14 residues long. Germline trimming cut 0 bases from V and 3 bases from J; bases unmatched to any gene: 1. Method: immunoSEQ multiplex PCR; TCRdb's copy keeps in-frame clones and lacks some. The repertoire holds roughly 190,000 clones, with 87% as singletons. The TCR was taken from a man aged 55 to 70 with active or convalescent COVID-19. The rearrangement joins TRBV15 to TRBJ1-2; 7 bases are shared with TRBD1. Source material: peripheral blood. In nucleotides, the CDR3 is TGTGCCACCAGCAGAGATCAGGGGGACTATGGCTACACCTTC. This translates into CATSRDQGDYGYTF.